This TCR beta chain comes out of a study of technical replicates of blood from several donors. Sequencing used immunoSEQ multiplex PCR; TCRdb keeps in-frame clones, though not all of them. This table holds approximately 79,000 clones, about nine tenths found once. The CDR3 extends over 15 amino acids. The V gene's germline CDR1 is PRHDT and CDR2 FYEKMQ (reference sequence). V was clipped by 4 bases and J by 2 bases, with 11 bases between them. Only one count was recorded for this clone. This clonotype originated in a human donor in good health. Sequencing was performed on T cells isolated from PBMCs. V usage is TRBV13 and J usage is TRBJ2-2; perhaps TRBD1 as D (6 bases). CDR3 DNA: TGTGCCAGCAGCTCCGGGACATTAAACACCGGGGAGCTGTTTTTT. It yields the protein CASSSGTLNTGELFF.